A single TCR beta chain is shown here with its context. The antigen is unknown. This sample is part of a study of T cells in Graves' hyperthyroidism and ophthalmopathy. Notes on the study in general: A model of 13 V-J pairs discriminated ophthalmopathy from stable hyperthyroidism.

Amplified TCR beta CDR3 regions came from RNA transcripts. In the first-round RT-PCR of the TCR CDR3, the HTBI primer set was used. Via MiXCR, TCRdb re-called the multiplex PCR reads, giving one row per CDR3 protein. The sample lists about 710,000 distinct CDR3 sequences, over 15% occurring once. Germline values: CDR1 MNHNS, CDR2 SASEGT. V shed 4 bases and J shed 6 bases, with 15 bases lying between them. There are 14 residues in the CDR3. V gene TRBV6-1 combines with J gene TRBJ1-2; D perhaps matches TRBD1 (5 bases). Sequenced input: blood. The TCR originated in a man between 18 and 35 years old with Graves' hyperthyroidism. The CDR3 coding sequence is TGTGCCAGCAGTGGGTTGGCAGGGAAGGATGGCTACACCTTC. Translating gives CASSGLAGKDGYTF.